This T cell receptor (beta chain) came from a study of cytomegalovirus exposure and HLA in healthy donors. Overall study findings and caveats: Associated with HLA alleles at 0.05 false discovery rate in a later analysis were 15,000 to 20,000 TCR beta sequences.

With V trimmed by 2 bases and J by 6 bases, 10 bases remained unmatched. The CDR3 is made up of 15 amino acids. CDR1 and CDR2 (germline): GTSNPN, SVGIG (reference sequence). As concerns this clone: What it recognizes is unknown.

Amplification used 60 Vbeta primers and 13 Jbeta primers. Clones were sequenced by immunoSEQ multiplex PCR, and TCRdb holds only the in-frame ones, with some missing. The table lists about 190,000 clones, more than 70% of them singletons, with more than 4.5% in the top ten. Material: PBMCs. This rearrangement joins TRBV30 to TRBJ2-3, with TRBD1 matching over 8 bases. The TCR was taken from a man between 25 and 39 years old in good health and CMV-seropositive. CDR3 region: CAWSPTGAVLDTQYF. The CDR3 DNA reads TGTGCCTGGAGTCCGACAGGGGCGGTCTTGGATACGCAGTATTTT.